The rows below give T cell receptor beta chains drawn from one sample of a study of identical twins. TCRdb reprocessed the 5' RACE reads with MiXCR, giving one entry per CDR3 protein. This table holds 1.5 million to 2 million distinct CDR3 sequences, under 35% found once. Source material: cord blood. The receptors stem from a newborn girl in good health. The CDR3 runs from the conserved cysteine through the conserved F or W. Each record gives: J gene, D gene, V gene, clone size, CDR3 protein, CDR3 DNA. A D gene is named only where the DNA matches it firmly. A clone size is listed for some rows: how often the clone was seen (once, few, many), or a class if it is expanded.

>TRBJ1-4|TRBD1|TRBV9|few
CASSQDRRNEKLFF
TGTGCCAGCAGTCAGGACAGGCGAAATGAAAAACTGTTTTTT
>TRBJ1-1|-|TRBV11-2|-
CASSTRPHSGGTEAFF
TGTGCCAGCAGCACTAGGCCCCACAGTGGTGGCACTGAAGCTTTCTTT
>TRBJ2-3|TRBD2|TRBV19|-
CASRREGPTDTQYF
TGTGCCAGTAGGCGGGAGGGCCCGACAGATACGCAGTATTTT
>TRBJ2-6|-|TRBV19|-
CASRQGVYSGANVLTF
TGTGCCAGTAGACAGGGAGTTTACTCTGGGGCCAACGTCCTGACTTTC
>TRBJ2-7|-|TRBV6-8|few
CASSYPRESQRPYEQYF
TGTGCCAGCAGTTACCCTCGAGAGTCCCAGCGGCCATACGAGCAGTACTTC
>TRBJ2-3|-|TRBV5-1|many
CASSLVSTSTDTQYF
TGCGCCAGCAGCTTGGTCTCGACTAGCACAGATACGCAGTATTTT
>TRBJ2-1|TRBD2|TRBV25-1|few
CASSGPRGLGEQFF
TGTGCCAGCAGTGGCCCTAGGGGACTAGGTGAGCAGTTCTTC
>TRBJ2-3|TRBD2|TRBV7-9|-
CASSFASGIGADTQYF
TGTGCCAGCAGCTTCGCTAGCGGGATAGGCGCAGATACGCAGTATTTT
>TRBJ1-5|TRBD1|TRBV19|-
CASSTSPGTGRNQPQHF
TGTGCCAGTAGTACCTCACCCGGGACAGGCCGCAATCAGCCCCAGCATTTT
>TRBJ1-2|-|TRBV6-1|many
CASKMTAPRGYTF
TGTGCCAGCAAAATGACGGCTCCAAGGGGCTACACCTTC
>TRBJ2-7|-|TRBV20-1|few
CSASLGNEQYF
TGCAGTGCTAGTCTGGGGAACGAGCAGTACTTC
>TRBJ2-7|-|TRBV20-1|once
CSARADPSYEQYF
TGCAGTGCTAGAGCGGATCCGTCCTACGAGCAGTACTTC
>TRBJ2-1|TRBD2|TRBV7-8|-
CASSLVLGGIYNEQFF
TGTGCCAGCAGCTTAGTCCTCGGGGGGATCTACAATGAGCAGTTCTTC
>TRBJ2-5|-|TRBV7-2|-
CASSLESDYNEQYF
TGTGCCAGCAGCTTAGAATCGGATTACAATGAGCAGTACTTC
>TRBJ2-5|-|TRBV3-1|few
CASSQDLESQETQYF
TGTGCCAGCAGCCAAGATTTGGAGAGCCAAGAGACCCAGTACTTC
>TRBJ2-3|TRBD1|TRBV12-3/TRBV12-4|-
CASSLGQGVSTDTQYF
TGTGCCAGCAGTTTGGGACAGGGGGTATCCACAGATACGCAGTATTTT
>TRBJ2-5|-|TRBV14|-
CASSQGSAEGTQYF
TGTGCCAGCAGCCAAGGTTCCGCTGAAGGTACCCAGTACTTC
>TRBJ1-2|TRBD1|TRBV6-1|many
CASSATGADYGYTF
TGTGCCAGCAGTGCCACAGGGGCGGACTATGGCTACACCTTC
>TRBJ1-1|-|TRBV20-1|-
CSARGTDAFF
TGCAGTGCTAGAGGGACAGACGCTTTCTTT
>TRBJ2-1|-|TRBV15|few
CATSRVERNEQFF
TGTGCCACCAGCAGAGTTGAGCGCAATGAGCAGTTCTTC
>TRBJ2-7|TRBD2|TRBV28|-
CASSLASLAGSSYEQYF
TGTGCCAGCAGTCTGGCTAGCCTAGCGGGGTCCTCCTACGAGCAGTACTTC
>TRBJ2-7|TRBD1|TRBV5-1|few
CAILRHPSGTGGFNVSYEQYF
TGCGCCATCCTGCGCCACCCAAGTGGGACAGGGGGCTTTAATGTATCCTACGAGCAGTACTTC
>TRBJ1-6|-|TRBV27|few
CASSLSTGARMGSPLHF
TGTGCCAGCAGTTTGTCCACCGGGGCAAGAATGGGTTCACCCCTCCACTTT
>TRBJ2-3|-|TRBV5-1|-
CASTIGGEKGTDTQYF
TGCGCCAGCACCATAGGTGGGGAGAAGGGCACAGATACGCAGTATTTT
>TRBJ1-6|TRBD1|TRBV3-1|-
CASSEGQVINSPLHF
TGTGCCAGCAGCGAAGGACAGGTCATAAATTCACCCCTCCACTTT
>TRBJ1-4|TRBD1|TRBV20-1|few
CSAREGGTGFEKLFF
TGCAGTGCTAGAGAAGGGGGGACAGGGTTTGAAAAACTGTTTTTT
>TRBJ2-5|TRBD2|TRBV3-1|-
CASSPTFGTSGPQEAQYF
TGTGCCAGCAGCCCTACTTTCGGGACTAGCGGGCCCCAAGAGGCCCAGTACTTC
>TRBJ2-7|-|TRBV7-2|many
CASSLVAGPYEQYF
TGTGCCAGCAGCTTAGTTGCTGGACCTTACGAGCAGTACTTC
>TRBJ2-3|TRBD2|TRBV5-1|-
CASSFTYGGRGTDTQYF
TGCGCCAGCAGCTTCACCTACGGCGGGAGGGGGACAGATACGCAGTATTTT
>TRBJ1-6|-|TRBV20-1|-
CSARSSRTLYNSPLHF
TGCAGTGCTAGGAGTAGTAGAACTCTCTATAATTCACCCCTCCACTTT
>TRBJ2-7|TRBD1|TRBV25-1|-
CASSVVGTGAYEQYF
TGTGCCAGCAGTGTTGTCGGGACAGGGGCCTACGAGCAGTACTTC
>TRBJ2-5|TRBD2|TRBV5-1|-
CATGRTYNEQYF
TGCGCCACCGGGAGGACGTACAATGAGCAGTACTTC
>TRBJ2-3|-|TRBV3-1|-
CASSQILPDTQYF
TGTGCCAGCAGCCAAATTCTACCAGATACGCAGTATTTT
>TRBJ1-6|-|TRBV14|-
CASSQEGRSYNSPLHF
TGTGCCAGCAGCCAAGAAGGCAGATCCTATAATTCACCCCTCCACTTT
>TRBJ2-7|-|TRBV12-3/TRBV12-4|-
CASRVTSYNEQYF
TGTGCCAGCAGGGTTACTAGTTACAATGAGCAGTACTTC
>TRBJ1-5|-|TRBV12-3/TRBV12-4|-
CASTLVGQPQHF
TGTGCCAGCACCCTGGTCGGTCAGCCCCAGCATTTT
>TRBJ2-7|TRBD2|TRBV2|few
CASSAQRTSGRSKSGEQYF
TGTGCCAGCAGCGCCCAAAGGACTAGCGGGAGATCAAAGTCGGGCGAGCAGTACTTC
>TRBJ1-1|-|TRBV12-3/TRBV12-4|few
CASSLQVPNTEAFF
TGTGCCAGCAGTTTACAGGTCCCGAACACTGAAGCTTTCTTT
>TRBJ1-5|-|TRBV7-2|few
CASSLDPSHNQPQHF
TGTGCCAGCAGCTTAGATCCCAGCCACAATCAGCCCCAGCATTTT
>TRBJ1-5|-|TRBV20-1|-
CSALQGSSNQPQHF
TGCAGTGCTCTTCAGGGATCTAGCAATCAGCCCCAGCATTTT
>TRBJ2-3|-|TRBV3-1|-
CASSQWGLRESGTDTQYF
TGTGCCAGCAGCCAATGGGGGCTGCGGGAGTCAGGCACAGATACGCAGTATTTT
>TRBJ2-7|TRBD1|TRBV12-3/TRBV12-4|few
CASSLGQGVGYEQYF
TGTGCCAGCAGCCTGGGACAGGGGGTAGGCTACGAGCAGTACTTC
>TRBJ2-1|TRBD1|TRBV6-5|few
CASRHEGTGSHEQFF
TGTGCCAGCAGACACGAAGGGACAGGGAGTCATGAGCAGTTCTTC
>TRBJ1-2|TRBD1|TRBV20-1|few
CSATWTGGRGGYTF
TGCAGTGCTACCTGGACAGGGGGAAGGGGGGGCTACACCTTC
>TRBJ2-3|-|TRBV11-2|few
CASSLRSPMAPLDTQYF
TGTGCCAGCAGCTTAAGGAGCCCCATGGCCCCCCTAGATACGCAGTATTTT
>TRBJ2-5|TRBD1|TRBV2|few
CASRGQGMIEIQYF
TGTGCCAGCAGGGGACAGGGGATGATTGAGATCCAGTACTTC
>TRBJ2-1|TRBD2|TRBV7-9|-
CASSCPTSGYNEQFF
TGTGCCAGCAGCTGCCCGACTAGCGGGTACAATGAGCAGTTCTTC
>TRBJ2-7|TRBD2|TRBV6-2/TRBV6-3|few
CASSYAQTSGRTYEQYF
TGTGCCAGCAGTTACGCTCAGACTAGCGGGAGAACCTACGAGCAGTACTTC
>TRBJ2-3|-|TRBV10-3|-
CAVSGVNGMGTDTQYF
TGTGCCGTCAGCGGAGTTAACGGGATGGGCACAGATACGCAGTATTTT
>TRBJ1-5|-|TRBV19|-
CASSIAKLYSNQPQHF
TGTGCCAGTAGTATCGCAAAGCTCTATAGCAATCAGCCCCAGCATTTT